This T cell receptor (beta chain) was obtained from a study of cytomegalovirus exposure and HLA in healthy donors. General study findings and limits: CMV serostatus was the sole immune exposure data available. Per a prior analysis, the majority of TCR beta V segments were productive roughly 87% or roughly 30% of the time.

CDR1 is SNHLY and CDR2 is FYNNEI in the germline V gene. Germline trimming cut 6 bases from V and 4 bases from J; bases unmatched to any gene: 6. The CDR3 totals 14 residues. Primers: 60 Vbeta forward and 13 Jbeta reverse. Using immunoSEQ multiplex PCR, the repertoire was profiled, and TCRdb retains in-frame clones only, with some absent. The repertoire holds 150,000 to 200,000 clones, with over 80% as singletons. Points on this clone: Its antigen is currently unknown.

This TCR was recovered from a human donor in good health. The V and J genes are TRBV2 and TRBJ1-1; TRBD1 matches at 9 bases. The sample taken for sequencing was PBMCs. Here the CDR3 reads CASRLQGAGTEAFF. CDR3 in DNA: TGTGCCAGCAGGCTACAGGGGGCGGGCACTGAAGCTTTCTTT.